These 12 T cell receptor beta chains came from one sample sequenced in a study of lymphopenia after photon versus proton radiotherapy. The table came from immunoSEQ multiplex PCR; TCRdb's copy has only in-frame clones and leaves some out. The repertoire consists of 37,000 or so clones, with more than 70% occurring once and the leading ten covering around a tenth. Material: peripheral blood, obtained from a patient treated with proton-based radiotherapy. The receptors come from a woman aged 70 to 79 with pancreatic cancer. Some clones in this sample may be carry-over from other donors' samples.

This clone was seen a single time. The CDR3 DNA reads TGTGCCAGCAGGACTAGCGGGACGACAGATACGCAGTATTTT. Translation: CASRTSGTTDTQYF. The gene calls are TRBV7-2 and TRBJ2-3; 11 nucleotides match TRBD2. Germline V gene sequence: CDR1 SGHTA, CDR2 FQGNSA. The CDR3 loop spans 14 amino acids. V was pared by 6 bases and J by 3 bases, with 2 bases of the junction left unmatched.

The rearrangement uses TRBV27 and TRBJ2-7; maybe TRBD2 (6 bases). Trimming stripped 2 bases from V and 0 bases from J, with 8 bases between. Germline CDR1 is MNHEY and CDR2 is SMNVEV (reference sequence). The CDR3 covers 14 residues. The CDR3 DNA is TGTGCCAGCAGTTTAGCGGGGAGCTCCTACGAGCAGTACTTC. It specifies CASSLAGSSYEQYF.

This chain joins TRBV10-2 and TRBJ2-2; TRBD1 matches 8 bases. Losses at the gene ends were 4 bases for V and 8 bases for J; bases not matched to a gene: 3. This CDR3 comprises 13 residues. Germline-derived CDR1 and CDR2 are WSHSY and SAAADI. CDR3 residues: CASSGQGNGELFF. CDR3 sequence (DNA): TGCGCCAGCAGTGGACAGGGGAATGGGGAGCTGTTTTTT.

The chain combines TRBV6-7 with TRBJ1-1, with TRBD1 matching 8 bases. TRBV6-7 is an open reading frame whose function is uncertain. The V segment lost 2 bases and the J segment 5 bases; nucleotides outside the gene matches: 4. The CDR3 is made up of 14 amino acids. The CDR3 loop reads CASSYHRGETEAFF. The CDR3 nucleotides are TGTGCCAGCAGTTACCACAGGGGGGAAACTGAAGCTTTCTTT.

In this sample, this clone turned up once. This chain links TRBV5-5 with TRBJ2-7; D could derive from TRBD1 or TRBD2 (6 bases each). The V end was cut by 0 bases, the J end by 1 base, with 14 bases between. Per germline, CDR1 SGHKS and CDR2 YYEKEE (reference sequence). The CDR3 is 16 residues long. CDR3 DNA: TGTGCCAGCAGCTTGGAGCTGCGGGACATGTCCTACGAGCAGTACTTC. Its protein is CASSLELRDMSYEQYF.

This chain joins TRBV14 and TRBJ2-1; 13 bases are a match to TRBD2. Looked up from germline, CDR1 is SGHDN and CDR2 is FVKESK. This CDR3 region has 16 residues. Trimming removed 4 bases from V and 7 bases from J; junction bases left unmatched: 7. In DNA form, the CDR3 reads TGTGCCAGCAGCCGCGGACTAGCGGGAGTGCAGAATGAGCAGTTCTTC. Translation: CASSRGLAGVQNEQFF.

This clone has only one observation. The chain employs TRBV9 and TRBJ2-3, with TRBD2 matching 13 bases. CDR1 is SGDLS, CDR2 YYNGEE, per germline. V was pared by 2 bases and J by 2 bases, with 8 bases of the junction left unmatched. This CDR3 comprises 18 residues. The CDR3 spells CASSVGLAGVGATDTQYF. Written as DNA, the CDR3 is TGTGCCAGCAGCGTCGGACTAGCGGGAGTAGGGGCCACAGATACGCAGTATTTT.

This clone was recorded only once. The J gene is TRBJ2-7, the V gene TRBV28; 7 bases agree with TRBD1. There are 15 residues in the CDR3. Germline V lookup: CDR1 MDHEN, CDR2 SYDVKM. The junction had 10 bases not matched to a gene; V was cut back by 3 bases and J by 5 bases. The CDR3 reads CASSFAGTARDEQYF. The CDR3 DNA is TGTGCCAGCAGTTTCGCCGGGACAGCCCGAGACGAGCAGTACTTC.

V and J are TRBV6-6 and TRBJ2-7, with 7 bases fitting TRBD2. In germline, CDR1 is MNHNY, CDR2 SVGAGI (reference sequence). Trimming cost V 11 bases and J 0 bases; bases outside gene matches: 4. The CDR3 has 12 residues. Here the CDR3 reads CAGGGNSYEQYF. CDR3 nucleotide sequence: TGTGCCGGGGGAGGGAACTCCTACGAGCAGTACTTC.

This clone was recorded once. CDR3: CASARRESYNEQFF. As DNA, the CDR3 is TGTGCCAGCGCTCGCAGGGAATCCTACAATGAGCAGTTCTTC. The chain combines TRBV6-5 with TRBJ2-1; tentative D call: TRBD1 (5 bases). The CDR3 contains 14 residues. Germline CDR1 is MNHEY and CDR2 is SVGAGI. Trimming took off 8 bases at V and 1 base at J, with 12 bases between the two ends.

The chain carries TRBV27 and TRBJ1-3; weak D call: TRBD1 (5 bases). The CDR3 is 13 residues long. V lost 2 bases to trimming and J lost 9 bases, with 11 bases between them. From germline, CDR1 is MNHEY and CDR2 SMNVEV (reference sequence). The CDR3 reads CASSLNTGGTIYF. The CDR3 region has the DNA TGTGCCAGCAGTTTAAATACGGGGGGCACCATATATTTT.

The V and J genes are TRBV28 and TRBJ2-1; possibly TRBD1 or TRBD2 for D (6 bases each). Trimming pared 7 bases from V and 7 bases from J, leaving 29 bases between. The CDR3 is 18 amino acids. CDR1 is MDHEN and CDR2 is SYDVKM in the germline V gene. The CDR3 reads CASNTGARQRGIGNEQFF. The DNA for the CDR3 is TGTGCCAGCAACACGGGGGCTCGACAGCGCGGTATTGGGAATGAGCAGTTCTTC.